This entry lists 28 T cell receptor beta chains sequenced from one sample in a study of cytomegalovirus exposure and HLA in healthy donors. The PCR ran on 60 Vbeta and 13 Jbeta primers. Profiling relied on immunoSEQ multiplex PCR, and the TCRdb table lists in-frame clones only, not all of them. Of around 88,000 clones listed, approximately 81% are singletons. The sequenced material came from PBMCs. Receptors were obtained from a woman aged 40-49 years in good health and CMV-seropositive.

The DNA for the CDR3 is TGTGCCAGCAGCGGGGCTAGCGGGAGTGGGACAGATACGCAGTATTTT. Its translation is CASSGASGSGTDTQYF. The genes are TRBV9 and TRBJ2-3; 10 bases are a match to TRBD2. J lost 3 bases, V lost 3 bases, and 7 bases had no gene match. CDR1 is SGDLS and CDR2 is YYNGEE in the germline V gene. The CDR3 has 16 residues.

This chain connects TRBV7-9 to TRBJ1-2; 8 bases agree with TRBD1. Germline V gene data show CDR1 as SEHNR and CDR2 as FQNEAQ (reference sequence). The CDR3 has 14 amino acids. Trimming at V came to 1 base and at J to 6 bases, leaving 4 bases not matched to a gene. The CDR3 bases are TGTGCCAGCAGCTTAGAGACAGGGGAAGATGGCTACACCTTC. It yields the protein CASSLETGEDGYTF.

This clone was observed a handful of times. This chain links TRBV6-1 with TRBJ1-4, with D possibly TRBD1 on 5 matching bases. The CDR3 sequence is 14 residues long. V lost 2 bases and J 11 bases, leaving 15 bases between the germline ends. The germline gives CDR1 MNHNS, CDR2 SASEGT. As DNA, the CDR3 is TGTGCCAGCAGTGAATCGGTGGACAAGGGGAAACTGTTTTTT. Protein: CASSESVDKGKLFF.

The gene calls are TRBV27 and TRBJ1-1; D unclear. The germline V and J ends were trimmed by 4 bases and 7 bases, with 13 bases remaining between them. CDR3 length equals 13 residues. Germline-derived CDR1 and CDR2 are MNHEY and SMNVEV (reference sequence). CDR3 sequence (DNA): TGTGCCAGCAGTTCGGACTCAGGCCGTGAAGCTTTCTTT. Its translation is CASSSDSGREAFF.

The rearrangement uses TRBV28 and TRBJ2-7, with 7 bases identical to TRBD2. There are 15 residues in the CDR3. Germline CDR1 reads MDHEN; CDR2 reads SYDVKM. Trimming removed 2 bases from V and 0 bases from J; junction bases left unmatched: 4. CDR3 in amino acids: CASSLGAGASYEQYF. CDR3 in DNA: TGTGCCAGCAGTTTAGGGGCGGGAGCCTCCTACGAGCAGTACTTC.

This chain uses TRBV6-5 with TRBJ2-5; D is ambiguous. Per germline, CDR1 MNHEY and CDR2 SVGAGI. Trimming took off 5 bases at V and 5 bases at J, with 12 bases between the two ends. The CDR3 totals 13 residues. The CDR3 sequence: CASSLYLSETQYF. CDR3 nucleotides: TGTGCCAGCAGTCTATACCTAAGCGAGACCCAGTACTTC.

The rearrangement uses TRBV19 and TRBJ2-1; 8 bases map to TRBD1. Looked up from germline, CDR1 is LNHDA and CDR2 is SQIVND (reference sequence). The J segment lost 6 bases and the V segment lost 6 bases, leaving 1 base of the junction unmatched. CDR3 size: 12 residues. The CDR3 spells CASRTGGNEQFF. The CDR3 nucleotides read TGTGCCAGTAGAACAGGGGGCAATGAGCAGTTCTTC.

CDR3 nucleotides: TGTGCCAGCAGCTTAAGCGGTGCCTACAATGAGCAGTTCTTC. Encoded protein: CASSLSGAYNEQFF. The V gene is TRBV7-6, the J gene TRBJ2-1, with D tentatively TRBD2 (5 bases). The germline gives CDR1 SGHVS, CDR2 FNYEAQ. V gave up 2 bases and J gave up 2 bases, with 7 bases separating them. There are 14 residues in the CDR3.

The genes are TRBV10-3 and TRBJ2-1; 8 nucleotides agree with TRBD2. The V segment lost 10 bases and the J segment 6 bases; nucleotides outside the gene matches: 2. CDR1 and CDR2 from the germline V gene are ENHRY and SYGVKD. The CDR3 totals 11 residues. The CDR3 nucleotides read TGTGCCACGAGCGGGGGCAATGAGCAGTTCTTC. Residues: CATSGGNEQFF.

The gene calls are TRBV13 and TRBJ2-5; D may be TRBD2 (6 bases). CDR3 length: 14 amino acids. V was pared by 5 bases and J by 4 bases, with 14 bases between. Per the germline V gene, CDR1 is PRHDT and CDR2 is FYEKMQ (reference sequence). The CDR3, as DNA: TGTGCCAGCAGCCCGCGACTAGAGGCAGAGACCCAGTACTTC. This sequence encodes CASSPRLEAETQYF.

The genes are TRBV5-5 and TRBJ2-5, with TRBD2 as a possible D gene (6 bases). This CDR3 contains 15 residues. CDR1 is SGHKS and CDR2 is YYEKEE in the germline V gene (reference sequence). Between the trimmed V and J ends, which lost 2 bases and 1 base, there was a span of 12 bases. CDR3 bases: TGTGCCAGCAGCTTTTTGAGCGGGTTCCAAGAGACCCAGTACTTC. It yields the protein CASSFLSGFQETQYF.

This chain joins TRBV5-1 and TRBJ2-7, with 7 bases identical to TRBD1. In germline, CDR1 is SGHRS, CDR2 YFSETQ. CDR3 length equals 14 residues. V lost 0 bases and J lost 3; bases outside the gene matches: 3. The CDR3 here is CASSLEGDSYEQYF. The CDR3 DNA reads TGCGCCAGCAGCTTGGAGGGGGACAGCTACGAGCAGTACTTC.

This chain connects TRBV10-1 to TRBJ2-3; 8 bases agree with TRBD2. This CDR3 region has 15 residues. Germline V gives CDR1 WNHNN, CDR2 SYGVQD (reference sequence). Trimming removed 5 bases from V and 2 bases from J; junction bases left unmatched: 6. CDR3 sequence reads: CASSRGLADTDTQYF. In DNA form, the CDR3 reads TGCGCCAGCAGTCGAGGACTAGCAGACACAGATACGCAGTATTTT.

The genes are TRBV7-8 and TRBJ2-3, with no clear D. CDR3 length equals 14 residues. In germline, CDR1 is SGHVS, CDR2 FQNEAQ. Trimming took off 3 bases at V and 5 bases at J, with 12 bases between the two ends. The CDR3: CASSFFGTGDTQYF. The CDR3 DNA reads TGTGCCAGCAGCTTTTTCGGTACGGGAGATACGCAGTATTTT.

This rearrangement joins TRBV9 to TRBJ2-7; 7 nucleotides align to TRBD2. After removal of 0 bases from V and 2 bases from J, the junction contained 8 bases not matched to a gene. CDR3 length: 16 amino acids. CDR1 and CDR2 (germline): SGDLS, YYNGEE. CDR3 in DNA: TGTGCCAGCAGCGTAGGCTCAGCGGGACCCGCCTACGAGCAGTACTTC. It translates to CASSVGSAGPAYEQYF. The full variable domain, its missing parts supplied by reference TRBV9 and TRBJ2-7, is DSGVTQTPKHLITATGQRVTLRCSPRSGDLSVYWYQQSLDQGLQFLIQYYNGEERAKGNILERFSAQQFPDLHSELNLSSLELGDSALYFCASSVGSAGPAYEQYFGPGTRLTVT.

The rearrangement uses TRBV5-4 and TRBJ2-2, with 9 bases fitting TRBD2. Germline V CDR1 and CDR2: SGHNT, YYREEE (reference sequence). V shed 7 bases and J 6 bases; nucleotides not matched to a gene: 10. This CDR3 is built from 15 residues. The CDR3 region is CASHRLAGLSGELFF. For the CDR3, the DNA is TGTGCCAGCCACCGCCTAGCGGGATTATCCGGGGAGCTGTTTTTT.

This chain uses TRBV15 with TRBJ1-1; tentative D call: TRBD1 (6 bases). The CDR3 totals 14 residues. The germline V gene encodes CDR1 LNHNV and CDR2 YYDKDF (reference sequence). V dropped 1 base and J dropped 4 bases, with 10 bases sitting between them. The chain's CDR3 is CATSRVGGVTEAFF. DNA for the CDR3: TGTGCCACCAGCAGAGTAGGGGGAGTCACTGAAGCTTTCTTT.

The chain employs TRBV11-3 and TRBJ1-1; no definite D call. The CDR3 loop spans 14 amino acids. The germline V and J ends were trimmed by 1 base and 4 bases, with 10 bases remaining between them. CDR1 SGHNT and CDR2 YENEEA come from the germline V gene. The CDR3 here is CASSLAQFGTEAFF. In DNA form, the CDR3 reads TGTGCCAGCAGCTTAGCACAGTTCGGCACTGAAGCTTTCTTT.

The rearrangement joins TRBV19 to TRBJ1-1, with D unresolved. Germline V gene sequence: CDR1 LNHDA, CDR2 SQIVND (reference sequence). The CDR3 has 15 residues. The V and J ends lost 7 bases and 9 bases respectively, with 24 bases between them. The CDR3 nucleotides are TGTGCCAGTATGCGGGTTGAGGCCCCAATCATCCAAGCTTTCTTT. Its translation is CASMRVEAPIIQAFF.

CDR3: CASSQSRLGEANNEQFF. The DNA for the CDR3 is TGCGCCAGCAGCCAAAGCCGCTTAGGGGAGGCCAACAATGAGCAGTTCTTC. The V gene is TRBV4-1, the J gene TRBJ2-1; tentative D call: TRBD2 (6 bases). Deletions cut 2 bases from V and 5 bases from J, with 19 bases between. Germline V gene lookup returns CDR1 MGHRA and CDR2 YSYEKL. The CDR3 spans 17 residues.

This chain joins TRBV5-1 and TRBJ2-2; D gene ambiguous. The CDR3 loop spans 14 amino acids. Germline V gives CDR1 SGHRS, CDR2 YFSETQ. Deletions cut 2 bases from V and 1 base from J, with 6 bases between. CDR3 sequence (DNA): TGCGCCAGCAGCTTATCCGTGAACACCGGGGAGCTGTTTTTT. It is translated as CASSLSVNTGELFF.

The chain is built from TRBV10-3 and TRBJ2-1; 12 nucleotides line up with TRBD2. V was pared by 5 bases and J by 6 bases, with 5 bases of the junction left unmatched. The CDR3 spans 15 residues. In germline, CDR1 is ENHRY, CDR2 SYGVKD. The CDR3: CAISPTSGSFNEQFF. The CDR3 DNA is TGTGCCATCAGTCCGACTAGCGGGAGTTTCAATGAGCAGTTCTTC.

The chain links TRBV28 to TRBJ2-2, with D tentatively TRBD1 (7 bases). Germline assignment: CDR1 MDHEN and CDR2 SYDVKM. The CDR3 contains 13 residues. V was shortened by 4 bases and J by 5 bases, with 8 bases between the two germline ends. CDR3 nucleotide sequence: TGTGCCAGCAGTTCAGGGGGGACCGGGGAGCTGTTTTTT. This sequence encodes CASSSGGTGELFF.

The rearrangement links TRBV18 to TRBJ2-1, with TRBD2 matching 8 bases. Germline CDR1 and CDR2: KGHSH and LQKENI. The trim removed 0 bases at V and 2 bases at J, leaving 3 bases unmatched. The length of the CDR3 is 16 residues. In DNA, the CDR3 is TGTGCCAGCTCACCACCCCTAGCGGGCACCTACAATGAGCAGTTCTTC. Translated: CASSPPLAGTYNEQFF.

This clone was observed once. The chain employs TRBV7-9 and TRBJ2-1, with D possibly TRBD1 on 5 matching bases. CDR3 size: 16 residues. Trimming left V 8 bases short and J 2 bases short, with 19 bases between. Looked up from germline, CDR1 is SEHNR and CDR2 is FQNEAQ (reference sequence). The CDR3 is CASGHFATVAYNEQFF. CDR3 DNA: TGTGCCAGCGGCCACTTTGCGACAGTAGCCTACAATGAGCAGTTCTTC.

The V and J genes are TRBV5-4 and TRBJ2-3; tentative D call: TRBD2 (5 bases). Deletions cut 0 bases from V and 4 bases from J, with 9 bases between. Germline V gene sequence: CDR1 SGHNT, CDR2 YYREEE (reference sequence). The length of the CDR3 is 14 residues. CDR3 sequence: CASSLGLSPDTQYF. In DNA form, the CDR3 reads TGTGCCAGCAGCTTGGGACTATCCCCAGATACGCAGTATTTT.

The chain employs TRBV28 and TRBJ1-2, with D perhaps matching TRBD1 (5 bases). V lost 6 bases and J lost 5, with 16 bases in between. The germline V gene encodes CDR1 MDHEN and CDR2 SYDVKM. The CDR3 totals 14 residues. CDR3 bases: TGTGCCAGCAGCCGGGACTCTGGAGGGTATGGCTACACCTTC. Protein product: CASSRDSGGYGYTF.

V is TRBV7-9 and J is TRBJ2-1; maybe TRBD1 (6 bases). CDR3 length equals 15 residues. The V end was cut by 5 bases, the J end by 3 bases, with 14 bases between. Germline V gene sequence: CDR1 SEHNR, CDR2 FQNEAQ (reference sequence). CDR3 sequence: CASSADRKYYNEQFF. The CDR3 DNA reads TGTGCCAGCAGCGCAGACAGGAAATACTACAATGAGCAGTTCTTC.